A selection of T cell receptor beta chains follows, all from one sample in a study of T cell responses to AZD1222 COVID-19 vaccine. Measured with immunoSEQ multiplex PCR; TCRdb has only the in-frame clones, and not every one. The sample consists of 150,000 or so clones, about 89% of them appearing once. The specimen comprised peripheral blood, sampled on day 0 of AZD1222 vaccination. The receptors were gathered from an adult in good health. CDR3s include the opening cysteine and the closing phenylalanine or tryptophan. Fields, in order: V gene, D gene, J gene, clone size, CDR3 protein, CDR3 DNA. D genes are given only for firm matches. Clone sizes are given selectively: once, few, many, or a class where the clone is expanded.

TRBV12-3/TRBV12-4	TRBD1	TRBJ1-1	-	CASSRQGSTEAFF	TGTGCCAGCAGCCGACAGGGGAGCACTGAAGCTTTCTTT
TRBV6-6	TRBD2	TRBJ2-1	-	CASSVTRPGLANEQFF	TGTGCCAGCAGTGTAACCCGCCCGGGACTAGCCAATGAGCAGTTCTTC
TRBV7-2	-	TRBJ1-5	-	CASSLAVGPNQPQHF	TGTGCCAGCAGCTTAGCTGTCGGACCCAATCAGCCCCAGCATTTT
TRBV11-2	-	TRBJ2-1	-	CASSLVSLADSSYNEQFF	TGTGCCAGCAGCTTAGTCTCGCTAGCCGACAGCTCCTACAATGAGCAGTTCTTC
TRBV2	-	TRBJ1-5	-	CASSVKGNNQPQHF	TGTGCCAGCAGCGTTAAGGGAAACAATCAGCCCCAGCATTTT
TRBV10-3	-	TRBJ2-1	-	CAIEAHNNEQFF	TGTGCCATCGAGGCACATAACAATGAGCAGTTCTTC
TRBV4-1	-	TRBJ2-7	-	CASSQDRLGEQYF	TGCGCCAGCAGCCAAGACCGGCTGGGGGAGCAGTACTTC
TRBV7-2	TRBD2	TRBJ2-1	-	CASSLEAGGPHEQFF	TGTGCCAGCAGCTTAGAGGCGGGAGGGCCCCATGAGCAGTTCTTC
TRBV6-5	-	TRBJ1-1	-	CATQTGEQGGTEAFF	TGTGCCACTCAAACTGGGGAACAGGGCGGCACTGAAGCTTTCTTT
TRBV4-1	-	TRBJ2-1	once	CASSPTGRMYNEQFF	TGCGCCAGCAGCCCAACGGGACGGATGTACAATGAGCAGTTCTTC
TRBV28	-	TRBJ1-1	-	CASSPPQGRNTEAFF	TGTGCCAGCAGCCCCCCTCAGGGGAGGAACACTGAAGCTTTCTTT
TRBV28	TRBD1	TRBJ2-7	-	CASTTAKANTRTGLVGEQYF	TGTGCCAGCACCACGGCAAAGGCTAACACCCGGACAGGGTTAGTGGGCGAGCAGTACTTC
TRBV5-8	-	TRBJ2-6	-	CASGGASSGANVLTF	TGTGCCAGCGGAGGGGCATCCTCTGGGGCCAACGTCCTGACTTTC
TRBV4-1	-	TRBJ1-6	-	CASSQAVWGAGGPLHF	TGCGCCAGCAGCCAAGCTGTGTGGGGGGCAGGAGGACCCCTCCACTTT
TRBV7-2	-	TRBJ2-7	-	CASSLVNSRQYF	TGTGCCAGCAGCTTAGTCAACTCTAGGCAGTACTTC
TRBV4-2	-	TRBJ1-2	-	CASSQDVEGGYGYTF	TGTGCCAGCAGCCAAGATGTCGAGGGTGGCTATGGCTACACCTTC
TRBV7-3	TRBD2	TRBJ2-1	-	CASSFESGKYNEQFF	TGTGCCAGCAGCTTTGAGAGCGGGAAGTACAATGAGCAGTTCTTC
TRBV28	TRBD1	TRBJ1-2	-	CASRLDRVYGYTF	TGTGCCAGCAGACTCGACAGGGTTTATGGCTACACCTTC
TRBV11-2	-	TRBJ2-1	-	CASSLNLVGSYGEQFF	TGTGCCAGCAGCTTAAATCTCGTGGGTAGCTATGGTGAGCAGTTCTTC
TRBV6-4	-	TRBJ1-6	-	CASSEESGSPLHF	TGTGCCAGCAGTGAAGAGTCCGGGTCACCCCTCCACTTT
TRBV5-1	TRBD2	TRBJ2-1	-	CASSRLAPSYNEQFF	TGCGCCAGCAGCAGACTAGCGCCCTCCTACAATGAGCAGTTCTTC
TRBV7-2	TRBD2	TRBJ2-5	-	CASSRTSGSGETQYF	TGTGCCAGCAGCCGCACTAGCGGGAGTGGAGAGACCCAGTACTTC
TRBV5-1	-	TRBJ2-2	-	CASSLQLGSGGELFF	TGCGCCAGCAGCTTGCAGCTCGGGTCCGGAGGGGAGCTGTTTTTT
TRBV5-1	-	TRBJ1-2	-	CASSLGDNYGYTF	TGCGCCAGCAGCTTGGGCGATAACTATGGCTACACCTTC
TRBV13	-	TRBJ1-2	-	CASSLQGPGYTF	TGTGCCAGCAGCTTACAGGGACCCGGCTACACCTTC
TRBV7-3	TRBD1	TRBJ2-5	-	CASSRQGALGETQYF	TGTGCCAGCAGCCGACAGGGGGCGTTAGGAGAGACCCAGTACTTC
TRBV5-4	TRBD2	TRBJ2-1	few	CASSLSSGSYYNEQFF	TGTGCCAGCAGCCTATCTAGCGGGAGTTACTACAATGAGCAGTTCTTC
TRBV10-3	TRBD1	TRBJ1-1	few	CAISEPGGNTEAFF	TGTGCCATCAGTGAGCCAGGGGGCAACACTGAAGCTTTCTTT
TRBV6-6	-	TRBJ1-2	-	CASSRGLYGYTF	TGTGCCAGCAGTCGCGGACTGTATGGCTACACCTTC
TRBV6-5	-	TRBJ2-7	-	CASRGAYEQYF	TGTGCCAGCAGGGGGGCCTACGAGCAGTACTTC
TRBV21-1	-	TRBJ2-3	-	CASSKEGGQGSTDTQYF	TGTGCCAGCAGCAAAGAGGGAGGACAGGGGTCCACAGATACGCAGTATTTT
TRBV3-1/TRBV3-2	-	TRBJ2-5	-	CASSHYSRPAPETQYF	TGTGCCAGCAGCCATTATTCAAGACCAGCCCCGGAGACCCAGTACTTC
TRBV18	-	TRBJ2-2	-	CASSLGPLRDTGELFF	TGTGCCAGCTCATTGGGACCGCTCAGGGACACCGGGGAGCTGTTTTTT
TRBV19	-	TRBJ1-6	-	CASSILQGGDSPLHF	TGTGCCAGTAGTATATTGCAGGGCGGTGATTCACCCCTCCACTTT
TRBV7-2	-	TRBJ2-7	-	CASSPLWALYEQYF	TGTGCCAGCAGCCCCCTTTGGGCCCTCTACGAGCAGTACTTC
TRBV7-8	TRBD1	TRBJ2-3	-	CASSLRVGGPPYF	TGTGCCAGCAGCTTAAGGGTAGGGGGCCCGCCGTATTTT
TRBV5-1	TRBD2	TRBJ2-7	-	CASSLVAGEYEQYF	TGCGCCAGCAGCTTGGTTGCGGGAGAATACGAGCAGTACTTC
TRBV13	TRBD2	TRBJ2-1	-	CASSLPSGGGNEQFF	TGTGCCAGCAGCTTACCTAGCGGGGGCGGGAATGAGCAGTTCTTC
TRBV19	-	TRBJ2-7	-	CASSIRYREYEQYF	TGTGCCAGTAGTATTCGGTACAGGGAGTACGAGCAGTACTTC
TRBV19	-	TRBJ2-5	-	CASSPWTEQETQYF	TGTGCCAGTAGTCCCTGGACGGAGCAAGAGACCCAGTACTTC
TRBV7-2	-	TRBJ2-3	-	CASSLLAQVDTQYF	TGTGCCAGCAGCTTATTGGCTCAAGTGGATACGCAGTATTTT
TRBV15	-	TRBJ1-1	-	CATSREWHTEAFF	TGTGCCACCAGCAGAGAATGGCACACTGAAGCTTTCTTT
TRBV18	TRBD1	TRBJ1-5	-	CASSPTGVGSNQPQHF	TGTGCCAGCTCACCTACAGGGGTAGGTAGCAATCAGCCCCAGCATTTT
TRBV18	-	TRBJ1-1	-	CASSPSAGSTEAFF	TGTGCCAGCTCACCCAGTGCAGGGTCCACTGAAGCTTTCTTT
TRBV7-6	TRBD2	TRBJ2-3	-	CASSLLPGTSDTDTQYF	TGTGCCAGCAGCTTACTCCCCGGGACTAGCGACACAGATACGCAGTATTTT
TRBV4-2	TRBD1	TRBJ2-1	-	CASSQATGRSNEQFF	TGTGCCAGCAGCCAAGCGACAGGGCGAAGCAATGAGCAGTTCTTC
TRBV9	-	TRBJ2-2	-	CASRPRPTGELFF	TGTGCCAGCAGACCCCGACCCACCGGGGAGCTGTTTTTT
TRBV7-8	-	TRBJ1-2	-	CASSLARHYGYTF	TGTGCCAGCAGCTTAGCTCGCCACTATGGCTACACCTTC
TRBV12-5	-	TRBJ1-6	-	CASGLVGPGTSPLHF	TGTGCTAGTGGTTTGGTTGGTCCAGGAACCTCACCCCTCCACTTT
TRBV28	-	TRBJ1-1	-	CASSFVAPPEAFF	TGTGCCAGCAGTTTTGTCGCGCCTCCAGAAGCTTTCTTT
TRBV9	-	TRBJ1-4	-	CASSVGARNEKLFF	TGTGCCAGCAGCGTAGGCGCCCGGAATGAAAAACTGTTTTTT
TRBV5-4	TRBD1	TRBJ1-5	-	CASSSKTGGRNQPQHF	TGTGCCAGCAGCTCGAAAACAGGGGGCCGCAATCAGCCCCAGCATTTT
TRBV5-1	-	TRBJ2-2	-	CASSPRAGSNPGELFF	TGCGCCAGCAGCCCCCGGGCAGGGTCCAATCCCGGGGAGCTGTTTTTT